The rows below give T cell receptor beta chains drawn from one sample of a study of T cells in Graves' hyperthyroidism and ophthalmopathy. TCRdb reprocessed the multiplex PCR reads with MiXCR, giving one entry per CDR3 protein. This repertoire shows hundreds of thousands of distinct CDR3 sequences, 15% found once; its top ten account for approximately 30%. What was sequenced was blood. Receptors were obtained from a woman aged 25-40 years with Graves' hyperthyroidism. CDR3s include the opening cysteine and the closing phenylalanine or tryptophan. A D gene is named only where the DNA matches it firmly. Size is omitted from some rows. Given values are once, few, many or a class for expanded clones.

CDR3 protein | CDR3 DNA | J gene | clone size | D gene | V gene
CASSYTGPSGGGSPLHF | TGTGCCAGCAGTTACACAGGACCCTCCGGGGGGGGTTCACCCCTCCACTTT | TRBJ1-6 | . | . | TRBV6-5
CAWETTGQGLEEQYF | TGTGCCTGGGAAACCACGGGACAAGGATTGGAGGAGCAGTACTTC | TRBJ2-7 | . | . | TRBV30
CASSLVGGRVYNEQFF | TGTGCCAGCAGTTTAGTAGGCGGGAGGGTCTACAATGAGCAGTTCTTC | TRBJ2-1 | few | TRBD2 | TRBV12-3/TRBV12-4
CASSRRGAYNEQFF | TGTGCCAGCAGCCGTAGGGGCGCTTACAATGAGCAGTTCTTC | TRBJ2-1 | few | . | TRBV14
CASRQVAGGYNSPLHF | TGTGCCAGCAGACAAGTAGCAGGGGGCTATAATTCACCCCTCCACTTT | TRBJ1-6 | many | TRBD1 | TRBV28
CASSFLWTSGIDEQFF | TGTGCCAGCAGCTTCTTATGGACTAGCGGGATAGATGAGCAGTTCTTC | TRBJ2-1 | many | TRBD2 | TRBV7-9
CASSLAQDLGYTF | TGTGCCAGCAGTTTAGCACAGGACCTTGGCTACACCTTC | TRBJ1-2 | . | . | TRBV27
CASSLGIAINSPLHF | TGTGCCAGCAGTTTAGGTATCGCCATTAATTCACCCCTCCACTTT | TRBJ1-6 | few | . | TRBV28
CASSRTAGGGRLQEKLFF | TGCGCCAGCAGCCGGACGGCCGGCGGGGGGCGGTTACAAGAAAAACTGTTTTTT | TRBJ1-4 | . | . | TRBV5-1
CASSEDRQVPGYTF | TGTGCCAGCAGTGAAGACCGACAGGTACCGGGCTACACCTTC | TRBJ1-2 | many | . | TRBV6-1
CASRPPWTPGGDEQFF | TGTGCCAGCAGACCCCCCTGGACCCCCGGAGGTGATGAGCAGTTCTTC | TRBJ2-1 | . | . | TRBV27
CASSRGSAANYEQYF | TGTGCCAGCAGCCGGGGGAGTGCAGCGAACTACGAGCAGTACTTC | TRBJ2-7 | many | . | TRBV3-1
CAISKGLAGIQETQYF | TGTGCCATCAGTAAGGGACTAGCGGGGATCCAAGAGACCCAGTACTTC | TRBJ2-5 | many | TRBD2 | TRBV10-3
CASSPGQAANEQFF | TGTGCCAGCTCACCGGGACAGGCGGCCAATGAGCAGTTCTTC | TRBJ2-1 | many | TRBD1 | TRBV18
CASSQGTAMNTEAFF | TGCGCCAGCAGCCAAGGGACAGCAATGAACACTGAAGCTTTCTTT | TRBJ1-1 | medium-sized | . | TRBV4-1
CASSASGTDKNIQYF | TGTGCCAGCAGCGCAAGCGGGACAGACAAAAACATTCAGTACTTC | TRBJ2-4 | . | . | TRBV7-9
CAIRRDAEVGYTF | TGTGCCATCAGACGGGACGCCGAAGTAGGCTACACCTTC | TRBJ1-2 | few | . | TRBV10-3
CATSRTSGRVVRTDTQYF | TGTGCCACCAGCAGAACTAGCGGGAGGGTCGTTCGGACAGATACGCAGTATTTT | TRBJ2-3 | . | TRBD2 | TRBV15
CASSVKNNYGYTF | TGTGCCAGCAGCGTTAAGAATAACTATGGCTACACCTTC | TRBJ1-2 | . | . | TRBV28
CASSLVGQGAKVSASPLHF | TGTGCCAGCAGCTTGGTGGGACAGGGGGCAAAGGTCTCCGCTTCACCCCTCCACTTT | TRBJ1-6 | . | TRBD1 | TRBV5-5
CASRGSINQPQHF | TGTGCCAGTCGGGGATCAATCAATCAGCCCCAGCATTTT | TRBJ1-5 | many | . | TRBV6-1
CASTVGGTRDTQYF | TGTGCCAGCACCGTAGGGGGAACTAGGGATACGCAGTATTTT | TRBJ2-3 | . | . | TRBV9
CSAVGLAGLSSYNEQFF | TGCAGTGCCGTGGGACTAGCGGGCCTCAGCTCCTACAATGAGCAGTTCTTC | TRBJ2-1 | many | TRBD2 | TRBV20-1
CASRITGTSAWNEQFF | TGTGCCAGCAGAATTACCGGGACTAGCGCGTGGAATGAGCAGTTCTTC | TRBJ2-1 | many | TRBD2 | TRBV6-1
CASSGSTETGIYGYTF | TGTGCCAGCAGCGGAAGCACCGAGACAGGCATTTATGGCTACACCTTC | TRBJ1-2 | few | . | TRBV6-1
CAWSDPKRNTVELFF | TGTGCCTGGAGCGACCCGAAAAGGAACACCGTGGAGCTGTTTTTT | TRBJ2-2 | few | . | TRBV30
CSVSRTLYNEQFF | TGCAGCGTTTCCCGAACGCTCTACAATGAGCAGTTCTTC | TRBJ2-1 | few | . | TRBV29-1
CASSLVALVDYEQYF | TGTGCCAGCAGCTTAGTAGCCCTTGTTGATTACGAGCAGTACTTC | TRBJ2-7 | . | . | TRBV7-3
CASSEDEMMTQYF | TGTGCCAGCAGTGAAGACGAGATGATGACCCAGTACTTC | TRBJ2-5 | . | . | TRBV2
CASSGWSGQGTEAFF | TGTGCCAGCAGTGGTTGGAGTGGACAGGGGACAGAAGCTTTCTTT | TRBJ1-1 | . | TRBD1 | TRBV28
CASRPGLANHNEQFF | TGTGCCAGCAGGCCGGGACTAGCGAACCACAATGAGCAGTTCTTC | TRBJ2-1 | . | TRBD2 | TRBV6-1
CASSDLAGKLYEQYF | TGTGCCAGCAGTGACCTAGCGGGAAAGCTCTACGAGCAGTACTTC | TRBJ2-7 | many | TRBD2 | TRBV6-1
CASSVAAGGMSTDTQYF | TGTGCCAGCAGCGTAGCTGCCGGGGGGATGAGCACAGATACGCAGTATTTT | TRBJ2-3 | few | TRBD2 | TRBV9
CASSTQGVGKLFF | TGTGCCAGTAGTACACAGGGGGTGGGAAAACTGTTTTTT | TRBJ1-4 | few | TRBD1 | TRBV19
CSAARWTGSRTEAFF | TGCAGTGCTGCCCGCTGGACAGGCTCGAGGACTGAAGCTTTCTTT | TRBJ1-1 | many | TRBD1 | TRBV20-1
CASSFVYNMGFPNTEAFF | TGTGCCAGCAGTTTTGTCTATAACATGGGATTTCCGAACACTGAAGCTTTCTTT | TRBJ1-1 | few | . | TRBV28
CASSLRAGESQPQHF | TGTGCCAGCAGTTTACGGGCGGGGGAAAGTCAGCCCCAGCATTTT | TRBJ1-5 | . | . | TRBV12-3/TRBV12-4
CATSSPSRAYNEQFF | TGTGCCACCAGCTCTCCTAGTCGTGCCTACAATGAGCAGTTCTTC | TRBJ2-1 | . | . | TRBV24-1
CSARGFSANQPQHF | TGCAGTGCTAGAGGATTTTCTGCCAATCAGCCCCAGCATTTT | TRBJ1-5 | . | . | TRBV20-1
CASSQALRTSGLTDTQYF | TGCGCCAGCAGCCAAGCCCTCAGGACTAGCGGCCTCACAGATACGCAGTATTTT | TRBJ2-3 | few | TRBD2 | TRBV4-1
CASSWAVGSGANVLTF | TGCGCCAGCAGCTGGGCGGTAGGCTCTGGGGCCAACGTCCTGACTTTC | TRBJ2-6 | . | . | TRBV5-1
CASSLAGTSNQPQHF | TGTGCCAGCAGCTTAGCAGGGACCAGCAATCAGCCCCAGCATTTT | TRBJ1-5 | few | . | TRBV7-8
CASSPRRRGLAEISEQFF | TGTGCCAGCAGCCCCAGGAGGAGGGGACTAGCGGAGATTTCTGAGCAGTTCTTC | TRBJ2-1 | . | TRBD2 | TRBV9
CASSGWDSNEKLFF | TGTGCCAGCAGCGGGTGGGACAGCAATGAAAAACTGTTTTTT | TRBJ1-4 | many | TRBD1 | TRBV3-1
CASRGQGDQPQHF | TGTGCCAGCAGGGGACAGGGGGACCAGCCCCAGCATTTT | TRBJ1-5 | many | TRBD1 | TRBV2
CASGGTALYNEQFF | TGTGCCAGCGGCGGGACAGCGCTCTACAATGAGCAGTTCTTC | TRBJ2-1 | many | . | TRBV6-1